A selection of T cell receptor beta chains follows, all from one sample in a study of molecular identifiers for immune sequencing clone quantification. TCRdb reprocessed the PCR reads via MiXCR and lists one record per CDR3 protein. The sample has 600,000 to 650,000 distinct CDR3 sequences; roughly 21% are singletons. The sample comprised naive CD8+ T cells from blood, with Jurkat cell RNA spiked in. The receptors derive from a human donor in good health. Some libraries in this study had Jurkat cell RNA spiked in. The CDR3 runs from the conserved cysteine through the conserved F or W. The order of the fields is V gene, clone size, D gene, J gene, CDR3 protein, CDR3 DNA. D genes are given only for firm matches. Size is stated for part of the rows, as once, few or many counts, or as a class when the clone is expanded.

TRBV19	NA	NA	TRBJ2-1	CASSIDPTVSYNEQFF	TGTGCCAGTAGTATCGACCCGACAGTCTCCTACAATGAGCAGTTCTTC
TRBV27	few	TRBD1	TRBJ1-5	CASSGVTGSNQPQHF	TGTGCCAGCAGCGGCGTGACAGGGAGCAATCAGCCCCAGCATTTT
TRBV29-1	NA	NA	TRBJ2-2	CRVEKEYTGELFF	TGCAGGGTTGAAAAGGAATACACCGGGGAGCTGTTTTTT
TRBV29-1	many	NA	TRBJ2-7	CSVEAAYTYEQYF	TGCAGCGTTGAAGCCGCCTACACCTACGAGCAGTACTTC
TRBV28	many	TRBD1	TRBJ2-7	CASSLRGQSPPYEQYF	TGTGCCAGCAGTCTAAGGGGACAGTCTCCCCCCTACGAGCAGTACTTC
TRBV11-2	few	TRBD1	TRBJ1-4	CASSLVQGLGEKLFF	TGTGCCAGCAGTCTCGTACAGGGGTTAGGTGAAAAACTGTTTTTT
TRBV20-1	few	NA	TRBJ1-3	CSAADRSSGNTIYF	TGCAGTGCAGCCGACAGGAGCTCTGGAAACACCATATATTTT
TRBV19	NA	NA	TRBJ2-2	CASETAGELFF	TGTGCCAGTGAGACCGCCGGGGAGCTGTTTTTT
TRBV19	few	NA	TRBJ2-7	CASSPREGLEQYF	TGTGCCAGTAGTCCGAGAGAGGGCTTGGAGCAGTACTTC
TRBV2	few	NA	TRBJ2-7	CASSEALPQFSSYEQYF	TGTGCCAGCAGTGAAGCGCTTCCACAGTTCAGCTCCTACGAGCAGTACTTC
TRBV4-3	once	NA	TRBJ2-7	CASSQGLVRYEQYF	TGCGCCAGCAGCCAAGGTTTGGTTCGGTACGAGCAGTACTTC
TRBV5-6	few	TRBD1	TRBJ1-2	CASSFATGANYGYTF	TGTGCCAGCAGCTTTGCTACAGGGGCCAACTATGGCTACACCTTC
TRBV12-3/TRBV12-4	many	NA	TRBJ1-1	CASSSSGGRTEAFF	TGTGCCAGCAGTTCCTCCGGGGGGCGGACTGAAGCTTTCTTT
TRBV7-6	NA	NA	TRBJ1-1	CASGGPEAFF	TGTGCCAGCGGTGGGCCCGAAGCTTTCTTT
TRBV15	NA	TRBD1	TRBJ1-5	CATSEHRGRGQPQHF	TGTGCCACCAGCGAGCACAGGGGGCGAGGGCAGCCCCAGCATTTT
TRBV6-5	many	NA	TRBJ1-1	CASSYGAVGADSTEAFF	TGTGCCAGCAGTTACGGGGCGGTAGGGGCGGATAGCACTGAAGCTTTCTTT
TRBV7-9	many	TRBD2	TRBJ2-7	CASSYSGRAYEQYF	TGTGCCAGCAGCTATAGTGGGAGGGCCTACGAGCAGTACTTC
TRBV4-3	NA	TRBD2	TRBJ2-7	CASSRDLPAGGSYEQYF	TGCGCCAGCAGCCGAGATCTTCCGGCGGGGGGCTCCTACGAGCAGTACTTC
TRBV5-4	many	NA	TRBJ1-2	CASSLLGRINYGYTF	TGTGCCAGCAGCTTGCTGGGCAGGATAAACTATGGCTACACCTTC
TRBV5-1	many	NA	TRBJ2-5	CASKPESTQETQYF	TGCGCCAGCAAGCCGGAGAGCACCCAAGAGACCCAGTACTTC
TRBV20-1	many	TRBD2	TRBJ2-1	CSAGLLAGAYNEQFF	TGCAGTGCTGGGCTTCTAGCGGGAGCCTACAATGAGCAGTTCTTC
TRBV13	NA	NA	TRBJ1-3	CASSLSPFSGNTIYF	TGTGCCAGCAGCTTATCCCCCTTCTCTGGAAACACCATATATTTT
TRBV3-1	NA	NA	TRBJ2-5	CASSQVGFQETQYF	TGTGCCAGCAGCCAAGTTGGCTTCCAAGAGACCCAGTACTTC
TRBV2	many	NA	TRBJ2-1	CASSANEQFF	TGTGCCAGTAGTGCCAATGAGCAGTTCTTC
TRBV28	once	TRBD2	TRBJ2-3	CVSSWTSRQTDTQYF	TGTGTCAGCAGTTGGACTAGCAGGCAGACAGATACGCAGTATTTT
TRBV4-3	many	NA	TRBJ1-6	CASSQDVAEVNSPLHF	TGCGCCAGCAGCCAAGATGTGGCAGAAGTTAATTCACCCCTCCACTTT
TRBV6-5	many	TRBD1	TRBJ2-5	CASSLGQGLVETQYF	TGTGCCAGCAGCCTTGGACAGGGTCTGGTAGAGACCCAGTACTTC
TRBV4-3	NA	TRBD1	TRBJ1-4	CASRTGETNEKLFF	TGCGCCAGCAGGACAGGGGAAACTAATGAAAAACTGTTTTTT
TRBV5-1	many	NA	TRBJ1-6	CASSLDLVTTGNSPLHF	TGCGCCAGCAGCTTGGACCTGGTTACCACTGGGAATTCACCCCTCCACTTT
TRBV9	many	TRBD2	TRBJ2-5	CASSVGSGRAQETQYF	TGTGCCAGCAGCGTTGGTAGCGGGAGGGCCCAAGAGACCCAGTACTTC
TRBV28	many	NA	TRBJ1-4	CASRDIFSATNEKLFF	TGTGCCAGCCGGGACATTTTTTCTGCAACTAATGAAAAACTGTTTTTT
TRBV4-3	many	NA	TRBJ2-7	CASSQDRASSYEQYF	TGTGCCAGCAGCCAAGATAGGGCTAGCTCCTACGAGCAGTACTTC
TRBV3-1	few	NA	TRBJ2-1	CASSQDYGGRTYNEQFF	TGTGCCAGCAGCCAAGACTACGGGGGAAGAACCTACAATGAGCAGTTCTTC
TRBV7-9	many	NA	TRBJ2-2	CASSGTPGTGELFF	TGTGCCAGCAGCGGGACTCCCGGCACCGGGGAGCTGTTTTTT
TRBV7-2	many	NA	TRBJ2-5	CASSPGLFISQAPPQETQYF	TGTGCCAGCAGCCCCGGACTGTTCATCTCCCAGGCCCCTCCCCAAGAGACCCAGTACTTC
TRBV27	many	NA	TRBJ2-2	CASSFAPGEGTGELFF	TGTGCCAGCAGTTTTGCCCCAGGGGAGGGGACCGGGGAGCTGTTTTTT
TRBV27	many	TRBD2	TRBJ2-3	CASSPPSGVQDTQYF	TGTGCCAGCAGTCCCCCAAGCGGGGTACAGGATACGCAGTATTTT
TRBV4-1	many	TRBD1	TRBJ1-5	CASSLDRGGQPQHF	TGCGCCAGCAGCCTAGACAGGGGCGGTCAGCCCCAGCATTTT
TRBV30	many	NA	TRBJ2-1	CAWNSPIYNEQFF	TGTGCCTGGAACAGTCCGATCTACAATGAGCAGTTCTTC
TRBV7-9	few	TRBD2	TRBJ2-3	CASSTWGAGDTDTQYF	TGTGCCAGCAGCACCTGGGGTGCGGGAGACACAGATACGCAGTATTTT
TRBV20-1	many	NA	TRBJ1-5	CSARDLVRDSNQPQHF	TGCAGTGCTAGAGATCTTGTCAGGGATAGCAATCAGCCCCAGCATTTT
TRBV19	NA	NA	TRBJ1-3	CASSSSGTIYF	TGTGCCAGTAGTAGCAGTGGCACCATATATTTT
TRBV19	NA	TRBD1	TRBJ1-4	CASSMSAGGVLVGEKLFF	TGTGCCAGTAGTATGTCTGCAGGGGGCGTTTTGGTTGGTGAAAAACTGTTTTTT
TRBV7-9	many	NA	TRBJ2-6	CASSLELGSSGANVLTF	TGTGCCAGCAGCTTAGAGTTGGGTAGCTCTGGGGCCAACGTCCTGACTTTC
TRBV3-1	few	NA	TRBJ2-3	CASSQDLPNGDTQYF	TGTGCCAGCAGCCAAGACCTCCCAAACGGGGATACGCAGTATTTT
TRBV12-3/TRBV12-4	many	TRBD1	TRBJ2-5	CASSLVLTGDFQETQYF	TGTGCCAGCAGTTTGGTTCTGACAGGGGACTTTCAAGAGACCCAGTACTTC
TRBV21-1	few	NA	TRBJ1-3	CASSNRRNTIYF	TGTGCCAGCAGCAATAGGAGAAACACCATATATTTT
TRBV6-5	NA	NA	TRBJ1-5	CASSSRGPIGNQPQHF	TGTGCCAGCAGTTCCAGGGGACCTATAGGTAATCAGCCCCAGCATTTT
TRBV3-1	few	TRBD2	TRBJ2-7	CASSQASGLAGISYEQYF	TGTGCCAGCAGCCAAGCCTCGGGACTAGCGGGTATCTCCTACGAGCAGTACTTC
TRBV7-8	many	TRBD1	TRBJ2-5	CASSLRGRVETQYF	TGTGCCAGCAGCTTAAGGGGGCGGGTAGAGACCCAGTACTTC
TRBV5-4	NA	NA	TRBJ2-5	CASSWGRNLETQYF	TGTGCCAGCAGCTGGGGGCGTAATCTGGAGACCCAGTACTTC
TRBV19	NA	NA	TRBJ2-1	CASSIDLEPSWGDEQFF	TGTGCCAGTAGTATAGATCTAGAGCCCTCGTGGGGCGATGAGCAGTTCTTC
TRBV5-1	NA	TRBD1	TRBJ2-7	CASSHYPPRQGVWAYEQYF	TGCGCCAGCAGCCACTACCCACCGCGACAGGGGGTCTGGGCCTACGAGCAGTACTTC
TRBV9	many	NA	TRBJ2-1	CASSVETHTNEQFF	TGTGCCAGCAGCGTAGAAACGCACACCAATGAGCAGTTCTTC